These T cell receptor beta chains were read from a single sample in a study of shared clonotypes between healthy human individuals. Method: immunoSEQ multiplex PCR; TCRdb's copy keeps in-frame clones and lacks some. This repertoire shows some 1,900,000 clones, around 96% found once; its top ten account for around 1.2%. The sequencing sample was made of naive CD8+ T cells sorted from blood. The receptors derive from a young man in good health. CDR3s include the opening cysteine and the closing phenylalanine or tryptophan. A D gene is named only where the DNA matches it firmly. Rows may omit the clone size; those that give it use once, few, many or a size class.

TRBJ1-2 | few | TRBV5-1 | NA | TGCGCCAGCAGCTTGAGTCCGCCCAACTATGGCTACACCTTC | CASSLSPPNYGYTF
TRBJ2-2 | NA | TRBV7-9 | NA | TGTGCCAGCAGCCAAAAGGCCCACACCGGGGAGCTGTTTTTT | CASSQKAHTGELFF
TRBJ1-1 | NA | TRBV6-5 | TRBD1 | TGTGCCAGCAGTCAACAGGGGTACACTGAAGCTTTCTTT | CASSQQGYTEAFF
TRBJ2-7 | once | TRBV7-8 | TRBD1 | TGTGCCAGCAACCGGGCCGGGACAGGGGGCGCGTACGAGCAGTACTTC | CASNRAGTGGAYEQYF
TRBJ2-4 | NA | TRBV27 | NA | TGTGCCAGCAGTCTCACTGAAGACAGAAACATTCAGTACTTC | CASSLTEDRNIQYF
TRBJ1-2 | NA | TRBV27 | NA | TGTGCCAGCAGTGCAAACTCGGGAGAGAGAGGGTATAACTATGGCTACACCTTC | CASSANSGERGYNYGYTF
TRBJ2-2 | NA | TRBV7-6 | NA | TGTGCCAGCAGCCTAACAATCACCGGGGAGCTGTTTTTT | CASSLTITGELFF
TRBJ1-2 | once | TRBV6-5 | NA | TGTGCCAGCAGTCCCGGGACGGATCCTTTGTATGGCTACACCTTC | CASSPGTDPLYGYTF
TRBJ2-1 | NA | TRBV4-3 | TRBD2 | TGCGCCAGCAGCCAGAGCGGGGGCAACAATGAGCAGTTCTTC | CASSQSGGNNEQFF
TRBJ2-5 | NA | TRBV9 | TRBD2 | TGTGCCAGCAGTTTCATAGCGGGGGGGCAAGAGACCCAGTACTTC | CASSFIAGGQETQYF
TRBJ2-7 | NA | TRBV30 | NA | TGTGCCTGGAGTTTCTGGGGGTCCTCCTACGAGCAGTACTTC | CAWSFWGSSYEQYF
TRBJ2-7 | NA | TRBV7-6 | NA | TGTGCCAGTTCCTCCAATTCAGGGTCCTACGAGCAGTACTTC | CASSSNSGSYEQYF
TRBJ2-1 | NA | TRBV10-2 | TRBD2 | TGCGCCAGCAACGCGGGAGGATCGTACAATGAGCAGTTCTTC | CASNAGGSYNEQFF